The source of this T cell receptor (beta chain) is a study of low-dose radiotherapy and immunotherapy resistance in tumors. Study information: Cohort 1 received 0.5 Gy per fraction every 2 weeks, totaling 6.5 Gy. Daily intake of oral aspirin 300 mg by patients lasted four cycles and began on cycle 1 day 1.

TRAV- and TRBV-specific primers primed first-strand cDNA, covering alpha and beta chains. A constant-region primer paired with the V-primer adapter amplified TCRs over roughly 18 PCR cycles. MiXCR, run by TCRdb on the reads, gives a single entry per CDR3 protein. The sample shows some 88,000 distinct CDR3 sequences, under 10% of them seen only once. Germline-derived CDR1 and CDR2 are ENHRY and SYGVKD. V was clipped by 0 bases and J by 4 bases, with 12 bases between them. CDR3 size: 15 residues. Regarding time point: before trial treatment. The study gave donors nivolumab, ipilimumab, aspirin, low-dose cyclophosphamide and low-dose radiotherapy.

This TCR came from a male donor with prostate cancer. The material sequenced was PBMCs, taken before treatment. The chain couples TRBV10-3 to TRBJ1-2, with D perhaps TRBD1 (5 bases). The CDR3 region has the DNA TGTGCCATCAGTGAGTCGAAGGGGCAAGGCTATGGCTACACCTTC. It codes for CAISESKGQGYGYTF.